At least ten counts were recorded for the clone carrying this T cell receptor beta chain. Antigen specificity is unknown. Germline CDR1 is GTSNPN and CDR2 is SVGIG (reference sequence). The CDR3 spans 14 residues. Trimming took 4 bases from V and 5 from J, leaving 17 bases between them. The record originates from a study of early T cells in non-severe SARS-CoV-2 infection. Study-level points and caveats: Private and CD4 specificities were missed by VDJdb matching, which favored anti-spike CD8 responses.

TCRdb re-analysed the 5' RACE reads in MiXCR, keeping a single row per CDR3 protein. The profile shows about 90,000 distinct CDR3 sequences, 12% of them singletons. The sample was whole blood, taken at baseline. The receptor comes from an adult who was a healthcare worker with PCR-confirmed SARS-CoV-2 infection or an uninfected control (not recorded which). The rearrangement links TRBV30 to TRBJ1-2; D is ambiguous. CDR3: CAWTERVWVYGYTF. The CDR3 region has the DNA TGTGCCTGGACCGAGAGGGTTTGGGTATATGGCTACACCTTC. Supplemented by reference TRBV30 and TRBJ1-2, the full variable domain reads SQTIHQWPATLVQPVGSPLSLECTVEGTSNPNLYWYRQAAGRGLQLLFYSVGIGQISSEVPQNLSASRPQDRQFILSSKKLLLSDSGFYLCAWTERVWVYGYTFGSGTRLTVV.